These 25 T cell receptor beta chains originate from one sample sequenced in a study of T cells in Graves' hyperthyroidism and ophthalmopathy. RNA transcripts served as the template for amplifying TCR beta CDR3 regions. First-round RT-PCR with HTBI primers amplified the TCR CDR3 region. MiXCR, run by TCRdb on the multiplex PCR reads, gives a single entry per CDR3 protein. The sample records a few hundred thousand distinct CDR3 sequences, roughly 13% being singletons. Sequencing used blood. These receptors were collected from a woman between 18 and 29 years old with Graves' hyperthyroidism.

V and J are TRBV24-1 and TRBJ2-4, with TRBD2 as a possible D gene (6 bases). Germline lookup yields CDR1 KGHDR and CDR2 SFDVKD. V lost 7 bases and J lost 5, with 11 bases in between. CDR3 size: 13 residues. The CDR3 DNA sequence: TGTGCCACCAGCCGACTAGGGGAAAACATTCAGTACTTC. Its protein product is CATSRLGENIQYF.

This clonotype was detected ten times or more. The V call is TRBV12-3 or TRBV12-4, the J call TRBJ2-5; possibly TRBD1 for D (5 bases). V was shortened by 10 bases and J by 2 bases, with 14 bases between the two germline ends. This CDR3 is built from 13 residues. The CDR3: CATNPSGQETQYF. DNA of the CDR3: TGTGCCACCAACCCGTCAGGGCAAGAGACCCAGTACTTC.

At least ten counts were recorded for this clonotype. The J gene is TRBJ2-1, the V gene TRBV6-1; the match to TRBD2 covers 7 bases. This CDR3 has 15 amino acids. Unmatched junction bases numbered 5, after V lost 5 bases and J lost 1 base. The germline gives CDR1 MNHNS, CDR2 SASEGT. The CDR3 here is CASSTAGWSYNEQFF. CDR3 nucleotide sequence: TGTGCCAGCAGTACAGCGGGGTGGTCCTACAATGAGCAGTTCTTC.

This clonotype was recorded many times. The V and J genes are TRBV2 and TRBJ1-5, with D hard to call. V was pared by 4 bases and J by 4 bases, with 11 bases between. Germline V CDR1 and CDR2: SNHLY, FYNNEI. The CDR3 sequence is 14 residues long. CDR3 bases: TGTGCCAGCAGTGTTGCCAGACCTAATCAGCCCCAGCATTTT. Its protein product is CASSVARPNQPQHF.

This clonotype was counted at least ten times. The chain uses TRBV11-2 and TRBJ1-1; D uncertain. Per germline, CDR1 SGHAT and CDR2 FQNNGV. V was shortened by 3 bases and J by 0 bases, with 11 bases between the two germline ends. This CDR3 has 15 amino acids. CDR3 sequence reads: CASSLDPVMNTEAFF. The CDR3 nucleotides read TGTGCCAGCAGCTTGGATCCCGTCATGAACACTGAAGCTTTCTTT.

This clonotype was seen repeatedly, ten times or more. This chain uses TRBV10-3 with TRBJ1-1; 8 nucleotides align to TRBD1. Per germline, CDR1 ENHRY and CDR2 SYGVKD. The CDR3 totals 13 residues. J lost 4 bases, V lost 6 bases, and 4 bases had no gene match. The chain's CDR3 is CAISVQGATEAFF. As DNA, the CDR3 is TGTGCCATCAGCGTTCAGGGGGCCACTGAAGCTTTCTTT.

The table lists this clonotype with many counts. The chain is built from TRBV30 and TRBJ2-5; no definite D call. The V end was cut by 0 bases, the J end by 5 bases, with 4 bases between. CDR3 length equals 11 residues. The germline V gene encodes CDR1 GTSNPN and CDR2 SVGIG (reference sequence). The CDR3 spells CAWSVAETQYF. The CDR3 DNA sequence: TGTGCCTGGAGTGTAGCGGAGACCCAGTACTTC.

The sample holds many counts of this clonotype. This chain uses TRBV7-9 with TRBJ2-7; 7 positions match TRBD1. CDR1 is SEHNR and CDR2 is FQNEAQ in the germline V gene (reference sequence). CDR3 size: 14 residues. V gave up 2 bases and J gave up 3 bases; unmatched junction bases: 4. CDR3 nucleotides: TGTGCCAGCAGCTTAAAGGGACAGATCTACGAGCAGTACTTC. Amino acids: CASSLKGQIYEQYF. Full variable domain (remainder filled in from reference TRBV7-9 and TRBJ2-7): DTGVSQNPRHKITKRGQNVTFRCDPISEHNRLYWYRQTLGQGPEFLTYFQNEAQLEKSRLLSDRFSAERPKGSFSTLEIQRTEQGDSAMYLCASSLKGQIYEQYFGPGTRLTVT.

This chain joins TRBV20-1 and TRBJ1-2; TRBD1 is a possible D gene (6 bases). This CDR3 contains 15 residues. Germline V CDR1 and CDR2: DFQATT, SNEGSKA (reference sequence). The V end was cut by 0 bases, the J end by 2 bases, with 13 bases between. The CDR3 DNA follows: TGCAGTGCTAGAGATCTTCAGGGGCCCAACTATGGCTACACCTTC. This translates into CSARDLQGPNYGYTF.

The chain employs TRBV5-4 and TRBJ1-2; TRBD1 agrees at 9 bases. The V gene's germline CDR1 is SGHNT and CDR2 YYREEE (reference sequence). The junction had 10 bases not matched to a gene; V was cut back by 4 bases and J by 6 bases. CDR3 length: 15 amino acids. Here the CDR3 reads CASSADRQGEDGYTF. CDR3 nucleotide sequence: TGTGCCAGCAGCGCGGACCGACAGGGGGAGGATGGCTACACCTTC.

The rearrangement links TRBV5-1 to TRBJ2-1; D might be TRBD2 (5 bases). Germline loops: CDR1 SGHRS, CDR2 YFSETQ. Trimming took off 0 bases at V and 4 bases at J, with 8 bases between the two ends. This CDR3 spans 14 amino acids. The CDR3 spells CASSLEAEYNEQFF. CDR3 in DNA: TGCGCCAGCAGCTTGGAAGCGGAGTACAATGAGCAGTTCTTC.

This clonotype was picked up a small number of times. The CDR3 spells CASSSDGQGTDTQYF. CDR3 DNA sequence: TGCGCCAGCAGCTCAGATGGGCAGGGGACAGATACGCAGTATTTT. This rearrangement joins TRBV5-1 to TRBJ2-3, with a weak D call TRBD1 (6 bases). The CDR3 is 15 amino acids. Germline CDR1 is SGHRS and CDR2 is YFSETQ. Deletions cut 3 bases from V and 3 bases from J, with 14 bases between. Full variable domain (rest looked up from reference TRBV5-1 and TRBJ2-3): KAGVTQTPRYLIKTRGQQVTLSCSPISGHRSVSWYQQTPGQGLQFLFEYFSETQRNKGNFPGRFSGRQFSNSRSEMNVSTLELGDSALYLCASSSDGQGTDTQYFGPGTRLTVL.

The chain joins TRBV5-5 to TRBJ1-3; no reliable D call. Germline CDR1 and CDR2: SGHKS and YYEKEE (reference sequence). V was pared by 5 bases and J by 0 bases, with 12 bases between. The CDR3 is 15 residues long. The CDR3 is CASSEWGDSGNTIYF. The CDR3, as DNA: TGTGCCAGCAGTGAATGGGGAGACTCTGGAAACACCATATATTTT.

At least ten counts were recorded for this clonotype. The rearrangement joins TRBV19 to TRBJ1-5; no definite D call. This CDR3 spans 14 amino acids. The ends were cut back, 3 bases at V and 7 bases at J, with 13 bases in the middle. Germline assignment: CDR1 LNHDA and CDR2 SQIVND (reference sequence). The CDR3: CASSMNGVGQPQHF. For the CDR3, the DNA is TGTGCCAGTAGTATGAACGGGGTGGGACAGCCCCAGCATTTT.

This clonotype was picked up a small number of times. This chain links TRBV29-1 with TRBJ2-1; D not resolved. V lost 1 base and J 12 bases, leaving 7 bases between the germline ends. Germline loops: CDR1 SQVTM, CDR2 ANQGSEA. CDR3 length: 10 residues. CDR3 loop: CSVEGPTQFF. In DNA, the CDR3 is TGCAGCGTTGAAGGCCCCACGCAGTTCTTC.

Here the CDR3 reads CATSDSGQATYGYTF. CDR3 coding DNA: TGTGCCACCAGTGATTCGGGACAGGCAACCTATGGCTACACCTTC. The rearrangement uses TRBV24-1 and TRBJ1-2, with 8 bases fitting TRBD1. There are 15 residues in the CDR3. Germline CDR1 is KGHDR and CDR2 is SFDVKD. V dropped 2 bases and J dropped 4; count of bases not matched to a gene: 5.

There are many counts of this clonotype. This chain links TRBV2 with TRBJ2-7; D unclear. Germline V gene lookup returns CDR1 SNHLY and CDR2 FYNNEI. V lost 6 bases to trimming and J lost 3 bases, with 9 bases between them. The CDR3 has 12 amino acids. The CDR3 bases are TGTGCCAGCAGGGGGTCAGGCTACGAGCAGTACTTC. This codes for CASRGSGYEQYF.

The chain is built from TRBV7-2 and TRBJ2-7; no clear D gene. There are 14 residues in the CDR3. The germline V gene has CDR1 SGHTA and CDR2 FQGNSA. V lost 6 bases to trimming and J lost 4 bases, with 16 bases between them. The CDR3 DNA sequence: TGTGCCAGCAGTTACGTTCCGAGTGGTTACGAGCAGTACTTC. It codes for CASSYVPSGYEQYF.

This clonotype was observed many times. The chain combines TRBV12-3 or TRBV12-4 with TRBJ1-1; D gene ambiguous. The CDR3 contains 13 residues. Between the trimmed V and J ends, which lost 4 bases and 6 bases, there was a span of 12 bases. The CDR3 DNA sequence: TGTGCCAGCAGTTCAAGGGTGCGCGCTGAAGCTTTCTTT. Translated: CASSSRVRAEAFF.

This clonotype showed up many times. The chain employs TRBV28 and TRBJ2-1; no definite D call. This CDR3 has 14 amino acids. Trimming pared 2 bases from V and 5 bases from J, leaving 10 bases between. CDR1 and CDR2 (germline): MDHEN, SYDVKM. The chain's CDR3 is CASSLVSKNNEQFF. DNA of the CDR3: TGTGCCAGCAGTTTAGTGAGCAAGAACAATGAGCAGTTCTTC.

This clonotype came up many times. The chain employs TRBV4-3 and TRBJ1-2, with TRBD1 identical over 8 bases. The J segment lost 3 bases and the V segment lost 4 bases, leaving 19 bases of the junction unmatched. CDR1 is LGHNA, CDR2 YSLEER, per germline. The CDR3 has 19 amino acids. Written as DNA, the CDR3 is TGCGCCAGCAGCCCCACCTCAACTCGGACAGGGAGAAGGTACTATGGCTACACCTTC. Encoded protein: CASSPTSTRTGRRYYGYTF.

This chain joins TRBV10-3 and TRBJ2-1, with D perhaps given as TRBD1 or TRBD2 (7 bases each). The CDR3 has 15 amino acids. The germline CDR1 and CDR2 sequences are ENHRY and SYGVKD. V lost 3 bases, J lost 7 bases, and 16 bases lay in between. CDR3 protein: CAISEGQGGINEQFF. CDR3 sequence (DNA): TGTGCCATCAGTGAAGGGCAGGGGGGGATTAATGAGCAGTTCTTC.

V is TRBV7-2 and J is TRBJ2-7; the match to TRBD1 covers 7 bases. With 2 bases clipped from V and 2 bases from J, the junction kept 9 bases outside the gene matches. Germline CDR1 reads SGHTA; CDR2 reads FQGNSA. The CDR3 loop spans 16 amino acids. CDR3 sequence (DNA): TGTGCCAGCAGCTTACCAGGGCAGGGGGAACCCTACGAGCAGTACTTC. Its translation: CASSLPGQGEPYEQYF.

Many counts were recorded for this clonotype. V gene TRBV20-1 combines with J gene TRBJ2-7; D uncertain. Trimming took 6 bases from V and 2 from J, leaving 8 bases between them. Germline V CDR1 and CDR2: DFQATT, SNEGSKA (reference sequence). The CDR3 runs 11 residues. CDR3 nucleotides: TGCAGTGCCGCAGTACCCTACGAGCAGTACTTC. This codes for CSAAVPYEQYF.

Ten or more counts support this clonotype. This rearrangement joins TRBV4-1 to TRBJ1-5, with 8 bases aligning to TRBD1. The V segment lost 1 base and the J segment 3 bases; nucleotides outside the gene matches: 5. The CDR3 sequence is 16 residues long. Germline assignment: CDR1 MGHRA and CDR2 YSYEKL. The CDR3 DNA is TGCGCCAGCAGCCAAGTTAACAGGGGGGACAATCAGCCCCAGCATTTT. It is translated as CASSQVNRGDNQPQHF.